A single T cell receptor beta chain is shown here with its context. The antigen is not known. These data are taken from a study of CD8 T cells in Susac syndrome. Study-level points and caveats: In its TCR sequencing and HLA analysis, the study acknowledged that the number of individuals was relatively small.

Germline V gene sequence: CDR1 LGHNA, CDR2 YNFKEQ. CDR3 length: 18 amino acids. V lost 1 base and J lost 2, with 20 bases in between. After extraction with the RNeasy kit, roughly 0.45 to 1 ug of the RNA was reverse transcribed using random hexamers. The method of amplification for TCR beta CDR3 was immunoSEQ multiplex PCR, covering 54 Vbeta and 13 Jbeta. TCRdb redid the calling of the immunoSEQ multiplex PCR reads with MiXCR, one entry per CDR3 protein. The sample yields fewer than 150,000 distinct CDR3 sequences, approximately 95% seen once. The receptor's source is a human donor in good health. The sequenced sample was CD8+ T cells from PBMCs. This chain uses TRBV4-2 with TRBJ2-5; the D gene is possibly TRBD2 (6 bases). The CDR3 region has the DNA TGTGCCAGCAGCCAAGTATGGACTACCACGACAGAGCAAGAGACCCAGTACTTC. This gives the protein CASSQVWTTTTEQETQYF.